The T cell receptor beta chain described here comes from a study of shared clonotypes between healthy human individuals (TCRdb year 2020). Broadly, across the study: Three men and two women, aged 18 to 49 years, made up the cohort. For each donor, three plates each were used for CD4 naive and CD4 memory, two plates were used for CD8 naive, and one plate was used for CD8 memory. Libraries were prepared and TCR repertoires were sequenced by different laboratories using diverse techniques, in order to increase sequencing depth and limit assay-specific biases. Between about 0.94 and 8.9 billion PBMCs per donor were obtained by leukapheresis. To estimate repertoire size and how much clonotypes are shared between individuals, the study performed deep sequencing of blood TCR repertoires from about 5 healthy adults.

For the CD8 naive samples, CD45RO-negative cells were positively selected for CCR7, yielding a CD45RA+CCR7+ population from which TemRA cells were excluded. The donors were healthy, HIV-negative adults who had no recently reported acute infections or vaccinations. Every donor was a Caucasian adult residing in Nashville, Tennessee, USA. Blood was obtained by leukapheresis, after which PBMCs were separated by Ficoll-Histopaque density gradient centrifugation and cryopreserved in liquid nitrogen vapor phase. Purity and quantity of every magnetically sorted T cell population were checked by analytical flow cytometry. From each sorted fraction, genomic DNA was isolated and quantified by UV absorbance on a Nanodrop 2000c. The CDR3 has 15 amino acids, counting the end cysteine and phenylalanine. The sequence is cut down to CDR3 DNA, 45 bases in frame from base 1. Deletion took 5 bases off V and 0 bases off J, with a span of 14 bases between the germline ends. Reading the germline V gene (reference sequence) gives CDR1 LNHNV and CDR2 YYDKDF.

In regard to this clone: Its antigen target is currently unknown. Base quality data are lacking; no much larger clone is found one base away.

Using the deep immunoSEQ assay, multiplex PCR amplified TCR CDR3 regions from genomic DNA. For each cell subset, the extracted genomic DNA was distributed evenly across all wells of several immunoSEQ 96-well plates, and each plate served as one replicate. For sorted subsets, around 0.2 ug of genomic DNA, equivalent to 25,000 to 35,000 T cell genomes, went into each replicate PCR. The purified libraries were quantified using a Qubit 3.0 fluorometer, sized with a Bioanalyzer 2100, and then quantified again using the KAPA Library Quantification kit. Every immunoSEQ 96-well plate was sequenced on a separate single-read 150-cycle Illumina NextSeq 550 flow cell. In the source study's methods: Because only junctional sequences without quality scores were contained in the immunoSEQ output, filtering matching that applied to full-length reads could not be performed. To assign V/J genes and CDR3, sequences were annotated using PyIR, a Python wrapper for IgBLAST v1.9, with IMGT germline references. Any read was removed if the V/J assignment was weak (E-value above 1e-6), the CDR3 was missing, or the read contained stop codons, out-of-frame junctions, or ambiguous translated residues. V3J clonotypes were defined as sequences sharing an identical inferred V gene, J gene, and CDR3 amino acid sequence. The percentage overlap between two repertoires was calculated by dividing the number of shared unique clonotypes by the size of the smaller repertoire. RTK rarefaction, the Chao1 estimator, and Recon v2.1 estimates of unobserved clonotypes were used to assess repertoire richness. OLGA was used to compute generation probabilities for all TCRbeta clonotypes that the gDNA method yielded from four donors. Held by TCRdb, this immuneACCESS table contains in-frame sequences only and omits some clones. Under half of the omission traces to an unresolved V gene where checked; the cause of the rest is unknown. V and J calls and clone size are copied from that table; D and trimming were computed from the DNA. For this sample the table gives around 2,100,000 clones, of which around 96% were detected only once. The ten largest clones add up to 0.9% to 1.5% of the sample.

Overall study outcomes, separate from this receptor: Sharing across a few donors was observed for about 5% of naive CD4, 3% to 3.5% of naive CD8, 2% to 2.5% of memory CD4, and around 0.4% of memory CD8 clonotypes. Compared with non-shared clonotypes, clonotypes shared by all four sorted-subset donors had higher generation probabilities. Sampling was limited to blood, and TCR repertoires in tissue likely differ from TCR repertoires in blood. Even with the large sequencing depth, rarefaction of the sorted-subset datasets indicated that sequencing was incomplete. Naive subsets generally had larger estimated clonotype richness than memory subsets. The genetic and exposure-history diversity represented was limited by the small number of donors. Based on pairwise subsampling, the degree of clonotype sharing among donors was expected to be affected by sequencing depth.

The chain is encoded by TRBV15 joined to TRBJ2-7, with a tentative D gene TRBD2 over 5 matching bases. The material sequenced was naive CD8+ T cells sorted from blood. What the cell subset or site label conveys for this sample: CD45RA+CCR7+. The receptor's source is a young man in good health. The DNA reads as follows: TGTGCCACCAGCCCTAGGACTTCTAGCTCCTACGAGCAGTACTTC. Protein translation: CATSPRTSSSYEQYF.